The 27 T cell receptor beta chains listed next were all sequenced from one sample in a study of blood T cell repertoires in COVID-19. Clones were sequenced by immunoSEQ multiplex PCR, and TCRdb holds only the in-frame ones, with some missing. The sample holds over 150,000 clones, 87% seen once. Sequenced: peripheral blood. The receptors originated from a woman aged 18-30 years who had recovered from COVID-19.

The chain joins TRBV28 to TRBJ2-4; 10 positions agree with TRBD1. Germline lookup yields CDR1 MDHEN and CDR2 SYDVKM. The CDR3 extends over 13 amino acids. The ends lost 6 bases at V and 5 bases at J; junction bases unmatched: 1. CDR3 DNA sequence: TGTGCCAGCAGGGGGACAGGGGAAAACATTCAGTACTTC. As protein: CASRGTGENIQYF. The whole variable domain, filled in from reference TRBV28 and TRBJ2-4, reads DVKVTQSSRYLVKRTGEKVFLECVQDMDHENMFWYRQDPGLGLRLIYFSYDVKMKEKGDIPEGYSVSREKKERFSLILESASTNQTSMYLCASRGTGENIQYFGAGTRLSVL.

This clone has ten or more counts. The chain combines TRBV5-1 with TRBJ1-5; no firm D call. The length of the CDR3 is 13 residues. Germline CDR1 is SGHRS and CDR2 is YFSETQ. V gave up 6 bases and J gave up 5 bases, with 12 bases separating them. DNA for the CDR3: TGCGCCAGCAAACGGAGCCCGGATCAGCCCCAGCATTTT. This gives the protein CASKRSPDQPQHF.

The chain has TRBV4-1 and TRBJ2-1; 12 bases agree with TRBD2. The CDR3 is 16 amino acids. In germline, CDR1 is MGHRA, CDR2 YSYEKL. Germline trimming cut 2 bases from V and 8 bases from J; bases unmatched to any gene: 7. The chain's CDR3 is CASSQLAGGPPDEQFF. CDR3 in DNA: TGCGCCAGCAGCCAACTAGCGGGAGGGCCTCCCGATGAGCAGTTCTTC.

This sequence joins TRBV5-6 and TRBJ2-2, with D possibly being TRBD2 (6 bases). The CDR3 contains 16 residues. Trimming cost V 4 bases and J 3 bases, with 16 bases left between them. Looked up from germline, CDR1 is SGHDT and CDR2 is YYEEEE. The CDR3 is CASSPFGAGYTGELFF. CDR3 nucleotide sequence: TGTGCCAGCAGCCCCTTTGGGGCGGGGTACACCGGGGAGCTGTTTTTT.

CDR3 nucleotides: TGTGCCAGCAGTTTCACGGGAGCCCCATCCGGCTACACCTTC. It specifies CASSFTGAPSGYTF. The genes are TRBV5-8 and TRBJ1-2; no reliable D call. Germline V gene data show CDR1 as SGHTS and CDR2 as YDEGEE. This CDR3 spans 14 amino acids. Trimming stripped 5 bases from V and 8 bases from J, with 19 bases between.

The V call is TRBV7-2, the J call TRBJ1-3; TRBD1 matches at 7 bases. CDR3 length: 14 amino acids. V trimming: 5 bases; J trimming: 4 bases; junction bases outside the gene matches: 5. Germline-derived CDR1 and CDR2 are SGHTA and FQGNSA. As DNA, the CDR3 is TGTGCCAGCAGCCAAACAGGGGAGGGAAACACCATATATTTT. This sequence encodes CASSQTGEGNTIYF.

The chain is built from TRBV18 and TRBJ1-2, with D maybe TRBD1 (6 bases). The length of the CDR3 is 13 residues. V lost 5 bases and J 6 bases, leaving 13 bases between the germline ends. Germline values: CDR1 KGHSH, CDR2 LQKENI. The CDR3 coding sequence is TGTGCCAGCTCAGATAGGGGGGGCCATGGCTACACCTTC. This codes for CASSDRGGHGYTF. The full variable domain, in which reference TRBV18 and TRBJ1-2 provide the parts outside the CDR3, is NAGVMQNPRHLVRRRGQEARLRCSPMKGHSHVYWYRQLPEEGLKFMVYLQKENIIDESGMPKERFSAEFPKEGPSILRIQQVVRGDSAAYFCASSDRGGHGYTFGSGTRLTVV.

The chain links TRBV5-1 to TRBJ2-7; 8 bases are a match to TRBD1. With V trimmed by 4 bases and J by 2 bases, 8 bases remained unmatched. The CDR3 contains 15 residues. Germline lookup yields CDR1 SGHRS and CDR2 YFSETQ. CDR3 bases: TGCGCCAGCAGCCCGGACAGGGCAAATCCCTACGAGCAGTACTTC. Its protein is CASSPDRANPYEQYF.

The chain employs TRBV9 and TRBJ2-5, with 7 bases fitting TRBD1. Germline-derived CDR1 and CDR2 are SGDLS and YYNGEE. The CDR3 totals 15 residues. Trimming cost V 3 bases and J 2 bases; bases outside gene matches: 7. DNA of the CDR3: TGTGCCAGCAGCGCAAGGGGACAGACGCAAGAGACCCAGTACTTC. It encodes CASSARGQTQETQYF. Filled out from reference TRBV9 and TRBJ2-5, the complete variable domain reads DSGVTQTPKHLITATGQRVTLRCSPRSGDLSVYWYQQSLDQGLQFLIQYYNGEERAKGNILERFSAQQFPDLHSELNLSSLELGDSALYFCASSARGQTQETQYFGPGTRLLVL.

CDR3 in amino acids: CASSPLNRDSGYTF. CDR3 nucleotides: TGTGCCAGCTCACCACTTAACAGGGATAGCGGCTACACCTTC. The rearrangement links TRBV18 to TRBJ1-2, with D possibly matching TRBD1 (6 bases). The V and J ends lost 1 base and 8 bases respectively, with 14 bases between them. This CDR3 is built from 14 residues. From germline, CDR1 is KGHSH and CDR2 LQKENI.

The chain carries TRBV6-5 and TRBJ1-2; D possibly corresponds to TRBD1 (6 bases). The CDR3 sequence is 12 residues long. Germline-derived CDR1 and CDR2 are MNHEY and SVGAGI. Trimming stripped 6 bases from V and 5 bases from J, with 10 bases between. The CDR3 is CASSNTGYGYTF. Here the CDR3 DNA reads TGTGCCAGCAGCAATACAGGGTATGGCTACACCTTC.

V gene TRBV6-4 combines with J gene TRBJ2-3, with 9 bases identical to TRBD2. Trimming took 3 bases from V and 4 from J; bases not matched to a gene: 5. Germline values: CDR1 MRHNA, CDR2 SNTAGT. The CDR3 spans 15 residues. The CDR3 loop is CASSESSGRSDTQYF. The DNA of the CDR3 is TGTGCCAGCAGTGAGTCCAGCGGGAGGTCAGATACGCAGTATTTT.

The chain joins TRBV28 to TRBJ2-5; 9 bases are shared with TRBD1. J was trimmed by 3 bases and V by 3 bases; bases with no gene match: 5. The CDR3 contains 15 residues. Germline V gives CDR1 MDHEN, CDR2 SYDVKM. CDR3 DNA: TGTGCCAGCAGTTTTCGACAGGGGGTTAAAGAGACCCAGTACTTC. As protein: CASSFRQGVKETQYF.

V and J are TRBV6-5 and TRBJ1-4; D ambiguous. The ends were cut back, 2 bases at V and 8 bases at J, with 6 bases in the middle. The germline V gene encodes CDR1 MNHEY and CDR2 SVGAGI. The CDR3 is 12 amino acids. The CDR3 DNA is TGTGCCAGCAGTTACCCTCTCGAAAAACTGTTTTTT. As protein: CASSYPLEKLFF.

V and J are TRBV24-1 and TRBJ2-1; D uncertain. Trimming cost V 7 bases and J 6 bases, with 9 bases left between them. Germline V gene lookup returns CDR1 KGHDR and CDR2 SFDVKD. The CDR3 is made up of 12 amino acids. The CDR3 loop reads CATSTPSNEQFF. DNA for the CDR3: TGTGCCACCAGCACCCCCAGCAATGAGCAGTTCTTC.

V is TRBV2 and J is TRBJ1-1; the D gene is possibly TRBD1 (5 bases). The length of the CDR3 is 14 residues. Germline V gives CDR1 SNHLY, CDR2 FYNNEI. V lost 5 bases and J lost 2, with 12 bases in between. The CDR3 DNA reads TGTGCCAGCAGTCTCGACAGATTCAACACTGAAGCTTTCTTT. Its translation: CASSLDRFNTEAFF.

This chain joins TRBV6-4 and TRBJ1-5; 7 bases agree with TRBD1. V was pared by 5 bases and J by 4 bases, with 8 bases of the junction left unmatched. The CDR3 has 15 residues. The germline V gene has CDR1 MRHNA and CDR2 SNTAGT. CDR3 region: CASSLEAGGNQPQHF. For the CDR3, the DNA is TGTGCCAGCAGTCTCGAGGCAGGGGGAAATCAGCCCCAGCATTTT.

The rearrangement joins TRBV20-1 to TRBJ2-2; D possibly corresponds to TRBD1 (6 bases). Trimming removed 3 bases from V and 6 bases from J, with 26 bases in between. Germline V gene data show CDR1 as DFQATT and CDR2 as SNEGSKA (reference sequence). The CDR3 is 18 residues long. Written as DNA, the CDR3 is TGCAGTGCTAGTTTTTCCGGTTATACAGGGAGTTGGGCCGGGGAGCTGTTTTTT. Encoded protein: CSASFSGYTGSWAGELFF.

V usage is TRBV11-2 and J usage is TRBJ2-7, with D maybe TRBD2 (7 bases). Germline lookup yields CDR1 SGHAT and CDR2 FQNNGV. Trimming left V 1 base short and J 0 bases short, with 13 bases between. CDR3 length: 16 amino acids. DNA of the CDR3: TGTGCCAGCAGCTTAGCGGGAGGAGGGGGCTCCTACGAGCAGTACTTC. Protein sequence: CASSLAGGGGSYEQYF.

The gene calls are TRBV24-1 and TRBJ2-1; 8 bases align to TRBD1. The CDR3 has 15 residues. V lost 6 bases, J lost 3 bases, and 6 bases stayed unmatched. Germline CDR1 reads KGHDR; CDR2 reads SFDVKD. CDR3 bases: TGTGCCACCAGTAAACAGGGGGTAAACTACAATGAGCAGTTCTTC. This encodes CATSKQGVNYNEQFF.

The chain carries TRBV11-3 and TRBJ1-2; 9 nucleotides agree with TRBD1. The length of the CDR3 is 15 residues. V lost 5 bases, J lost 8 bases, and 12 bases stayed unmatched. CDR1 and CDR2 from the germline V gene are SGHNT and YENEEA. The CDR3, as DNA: TGTGCCAGCAGCCCCAACCCGGGACAGGGCTCCGGCTACACCTTC. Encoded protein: CASSPNPGQGSGYTF.

The CDR3 sequence: CASSPPRVGHEQYF. As DNA, the CDR3 is TGTGCCAGCAGCCCCCCGCGGGTCGGCCACGAGCAGTACTTC. The chain uses TRBV3-1 (or the pseudogene TRBV3-2) and TRBJ2-7, with a possible D match to TRBD2 (5 bases). Germline loops: CDR1 LGHDT, CDR2 YNNKEL (reference sequence). The CDR3 covers 14 residues. V was trimmed by 4 bases and J by 5 bases, leaving 15 bases between them.

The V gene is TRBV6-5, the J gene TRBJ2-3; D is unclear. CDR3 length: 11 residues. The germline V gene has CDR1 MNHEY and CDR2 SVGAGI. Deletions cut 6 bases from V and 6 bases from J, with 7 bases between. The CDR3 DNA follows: TGTGCCAGCAGCACACATGATACGCAGTATTTT. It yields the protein CASSTHDTQYF.

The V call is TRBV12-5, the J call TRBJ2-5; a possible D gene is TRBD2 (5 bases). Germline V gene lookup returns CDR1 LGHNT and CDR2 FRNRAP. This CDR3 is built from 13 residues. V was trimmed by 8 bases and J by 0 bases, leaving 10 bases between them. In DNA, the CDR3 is TGTGCTAGTTGCGGGCCAAACCAAGAGACCCAGTACTTC. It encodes CASCGPNQETQYF.

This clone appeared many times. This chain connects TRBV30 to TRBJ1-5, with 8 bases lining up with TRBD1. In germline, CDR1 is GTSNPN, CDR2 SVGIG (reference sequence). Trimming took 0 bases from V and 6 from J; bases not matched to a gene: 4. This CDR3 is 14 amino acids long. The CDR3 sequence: CAWSVSRGLQPQHF. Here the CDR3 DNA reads TGTGCCTGGAGTGTAAGCAGGGGGCTTCAGCCCCAGCATTTT.

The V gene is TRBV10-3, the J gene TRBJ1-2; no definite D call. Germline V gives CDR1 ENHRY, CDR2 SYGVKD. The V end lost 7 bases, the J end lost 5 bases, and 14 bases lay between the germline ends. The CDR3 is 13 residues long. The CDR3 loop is CAIKRAPQYGYTF. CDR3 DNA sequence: TGTGCCATCAAGAGGGCGCCGCAATATGGCTACACCTTC.

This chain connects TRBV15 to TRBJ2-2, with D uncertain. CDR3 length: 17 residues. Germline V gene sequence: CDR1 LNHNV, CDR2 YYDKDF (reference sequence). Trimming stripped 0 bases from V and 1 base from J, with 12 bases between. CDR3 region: CATSRDRNSLNTGELFF. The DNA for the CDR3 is TGTGCCACCAGCAGAGATAGGAACAGCCTGAACACCGGGGAGCTGTTTTTT.